The clone carrying this T cell receptor (beta chain) was detected a few times. Its antigen is undetermined. The data stem from a study of cytomegalovirus exposure and HLA in healthy donors. Across the whole study: Unique TCR beta sequences numbering about 100 million came from some 200 million T cells in an earlier analysis. General study points: Common viral pathogens (according to a later analysis) appeared linked to several of the most significant clusters.

Germline CDR1 MDHEN, CDR2 SYDVKM. The ends lost 6 bases at V and 7 bases at J; junction bases unmatched: 8. CDR3 length equals 15 residues. The PCR employed 60 Vbeta primers together with 13 Jbeta primers. Here immunoSEQ multiplex PCR was the method, and the copy in TCRdb shows in-frame clones only, minus some. The sample has some 120,000 clones; about 16% are singletons. The sequence came from a woman between 18 and 30 years old in good health and CMV-seronegative. The material sequenced was PBMCs. The J gene is TRBJ1-4, the V gene TRBV28; 10 nucleotides align to TRBD1. CDR3 sequence: CASSPVRDRGEKLFF. DNA of the CDR3: TGTGCCAGCAGCCCTGTCCGGGACAGGGGTGAAAAACTGTTTTTT.